Listed below are T cell receptor beta chains from one sample, sequenced in a study of T cell responses to AZD1222 COVID-19 vaccine. The assay was immunoSEQ multiplex PCR, and TCRdb's table has in-frame clones only and misses some. The sample lists about 110,000 clones, roughly 80% occurring once. The sequenced sample was peripheral blood, obtained on day 0 of AZD1222 vaccination. The receptors stem from an adult in good health. CDR3s include the opening cysteine and the closing phenylalanine or tryptophan.

v_call cdr3_aa
TRBV15 CATSRGAGGTNYGYTF
TRBV5-1 CASSLSGRSSYNEQFF
TRBV19 CASSLIQGARYEKLFF
TRBV9 CASSATGLWETQYF
TRBV12-3/TRBV12-4 CASSLLGQGPAFF
TRBV28 CASIGSPYEQYF
TRBV19 CASSIDRGIYGYTF
TRBV18 CASSPNWDQPQHF
TRBV11-2 CASSPRDYPTGELFF
TRBV5-1 CASSFGTSGSSHEQFF
TRBV18 CASSPPVKEGEQYF
TRBV4-2 CASSQELAAIYNEQFF
TRBV12-5 CASGHGDADYGYTF
TRBV29-1 CSVDKLAESYNEQFF